The text below deals with one TCR beta chain. This sample was included in a study of cytotoxic CD8 clonotypes in ibrutinib-treated CLL. Profiling relied on immunoSEQ multiplex PCR, and the TCRdb table lists in-frame clones only, not all of them. The sample consists of 150,000 or so clones, 75% to 85% of them appearing once. Germline V CDR1 and CDR2: LGHNA, YNFKEQ. The ends lost 4 bases at V and 8 bases at J; junction bases unmatched: 13. The CDR3 length is 15 residues. This TCR derives from a human donor with chronic lymphocytic leukemia. The gene calls are TRBV4-2 and TRBJ1-1, with 7 positions matching TRBD1. The sequencing here drew on PBMCs, taken after 36 months of ibrutinib treatment. The CDR3 DNA is TGTGCCAGCAGCCGCCACAGGGGCACCACAGGGGAAGCTTTCTTT. It encodes CASSRHRGTTGEAFF.